This T cell receptor beta chain was sequenced for a study of blood T cell repertoires in COVID-19. Across the study: The study drew acute and convalescent COVID-19 samples from the United States, Italy and Spain. Nucleic acid was either cDNA or gDNA, and it came from T cells, B-cell-depleted T cells, or PBMCs.

V dropped 3 bases and J dropped 2; count of bases not matched to a gene: 6. Germline V gene sequence: CDR1 KGHSH, CDR2 LQKENI. The CDR3 length is 17 residues. The repertoire was sequenced with immunoSEQ multiplex PCR; TCRdb's copy has only in-frame clones and lacks some. Counted here are 250,000 to 400,000 clones, approximately 90% occurring once; the ten biggest clones make up 1.5% to 2%. Specimen: peripheral blood. The rearrangement joins TRBV18 to TRBJ2-5; TRBD2 aligns across 13 bases. This TCR derives from a woman in her twenties or thirties with COVID-19, enrolled during active disease. CDR3 in DNA: TGTGCCAGCTCACCGGGACTAGCGGGGACTACTCAAGAGACCCAGTACTTC. It is translated as CASSPGLAGTTQETQYF.